This T cell receptor (beta chain) was obtained from a study of blood T cell repertoires in COVID-19. At the level of the study: Researchers got acute and convalescent COVID-19 samples from the United States, Italy and Spain. From T cells, B-cell-depleted T cells, or PBMCs came the material, which was cDNA or gDNA.

The V and J ends lost 4 bases and 1 base respectively, with 11 bases between them. The CDR3 is 14 residues long. Per germline, CDR1 SGHRS and CDR2 YFSETQ. Methods used by the authors: Estimation of nucleated cell counts relied on the amplification of reference gene primers. Assay: immunoSEQ multiplex PCR; the TCRdb copy retains only in-frame clones and omits some. V, J and clone size were drawn from that table, and D and trimming were deduced from the DNA. The sample carries some 150,000 clones, over 65% recorded once. The sample taken for sequencing was peripheral blood. The TCR sequence derives from a human donor in a cohort sampled during active COVID-19. The chain has TRBV5-1 and TRBJ1-1; possibly TRBD1 for D (6 bases). Written as DNA, the CDR3 is TGCGCCAGCAGCCCAGGGGCCCAGAACACTGAAGCTTTCTTT. Amino acid sequence: CASSPGAQNTEAFF.